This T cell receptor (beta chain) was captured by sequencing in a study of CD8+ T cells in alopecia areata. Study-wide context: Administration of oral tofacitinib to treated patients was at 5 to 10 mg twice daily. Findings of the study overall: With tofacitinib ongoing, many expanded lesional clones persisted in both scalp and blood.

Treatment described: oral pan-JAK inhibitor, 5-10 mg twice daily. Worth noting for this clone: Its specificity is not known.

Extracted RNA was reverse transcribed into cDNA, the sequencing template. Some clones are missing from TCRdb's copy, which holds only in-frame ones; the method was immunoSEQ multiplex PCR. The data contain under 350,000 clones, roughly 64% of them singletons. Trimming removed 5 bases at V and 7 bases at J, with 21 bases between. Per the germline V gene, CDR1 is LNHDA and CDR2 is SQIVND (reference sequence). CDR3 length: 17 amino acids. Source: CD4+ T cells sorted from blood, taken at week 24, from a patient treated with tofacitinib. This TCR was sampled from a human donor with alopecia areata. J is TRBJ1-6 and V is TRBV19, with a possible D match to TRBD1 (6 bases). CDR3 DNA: TGTGCCAGTAGTTTCCTCACCCGACAGGTCGAGAATTCACCCCTCCACTTT. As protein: CASSFLTRQVENSPLHF.